The rows below give T cell receptor beta chains drawn from one sample of a study of identifying expanded T cells in peripheral blood. Data came from immunoSEQ multiplex PCR; TCRdb stores just in-frame clones and leaves some out. The sample records tens of thousands of clones, about 83% being singletons. Sequenced input: blood. The receptor source for this set is a person between 18 and 75 years old in good health. Each CDR3 is given with its conserved first and last residue. D genes are given only for firm matches. Clone size appears in some rows only: once, few, many, or a class for an expanded clone.

CASSLALDAEQYF	TGTGCCAGCAGCTTAGCCCTGGACGCCGAGCAGTACTTC	13	TRBV11-3	NA	NA	TRBJ2-7
CASSLYSPLNTEAFF	TGTGCCAGCAGTTTATACTCTCCACTGAACACTGAAGCTTTCTTT	15	TRBV27	NA	once	TRBJ1-1
CASSYPSTGLGEQYF	TGTGCCAGCAGTTACCCGAGCACAGGGTTGGGTGAGCAGTACTTC	15	TRBV6-5	NA	NA	TRBJ2-7
CASGLREGGKAFF	TGTGCTAGTGGTTTACGGGAGGGTGGTAAGGCTTTCTTT	13	TRBV12-5	NA	NA	TRBJ1-1
CASSLRGLNNEQFF	TGTGCCAGCAGCCTTCGAGGACTAAACAATGAGCAGTTCTTC	14	TRBV27	NA	NA	TRBJ2-1
CASSQFYRDSFYEQYF	TGCGCCAGCAGCCAATTCTACCGGGACTCATTCTACGAGCAGTACTTC	16	TRBV4-3	NA	NA	TRBJ2-7
CASSGNSGRATSNEQFF	TGTGCCAGCAGTGGTAATAGCGGGAGGGCTACGTCGAATGAGCAGTTCTTC	17	TRBV2	TRBD2	NA	TRBJ2-1
CASSLGDTDTQYF	TGTGCCAGCAGTTTAGGGGATACAGATACGCAGTATTTT	13	TRBV28	NA	NA	TRBJ2-3
CASSLAHRTGELFF	TGTGCCAGCAGCTTAGCTCATAGAACCGGGGAGCTGTTTTTT	14	TRBV5-6	NA	NA	TRBJ2-2
CAISDHDRGSKNIQYF	TGTGCCATCAGTGACCACGACAGGGGTTCCAAAAACATTCAGTACTTC	16	TRBV10-3	TRBD1	NA	TRBJ2-4
CASSISAKNIQYF	TGTGCCAGTAGTATATCTGCCAAAAACATTCAGTACTTC	13	TRBV19	NA	NA	TRBJ2-4
CGAKGSGEKLFF	TGTGGGGCCAAGGGGTCGGGCGAAAAACTGTTTTTT	12	TRBV28	NA	NA	TRBJ1-4
CASSTTGGQGYTF	TGTGCCAGCAGTACCACAGGGGGCCAGGGCTACACCTTC	13	TRBV27	TRBD1	NA	TRBJ1-2
CASSLDYNEQFF	TGTGCCAGCAGCTTAGACTACAATGAGCAGTTCTTC	12	TRBV7-2	NA	NA	TRBJ2-1
CASSLEGTGASYNEQFF	TGTGCCAGCAGCTTAGAGGGGACAGGGGCCTCCTACAATGAGCAGTTCTTC	17	TRBV11-3	TRBD1	NA	TRBJ2-1
CASSLGTGGMYEQFF	TGTGCCAGCAGCCTAGGGACAGGGGGAATGTATGAGCAGTTCTTC	15	TRBV28	TRBD1	NA	TRBJ2-1
CASSPQGANTEAFF	TGTGCCAGCTCACCACAGGGGGCGAACACTGAAGCTTTCTTT	14	TRBV18	TRBD1	NA	TRBJ1-1
CASSSTGTGAYEQYF	TGCGCCAGCAGCTCAACCGGGACAGGGGCTTACGAGCAGTACTTC	15	TRBV5-1	TRBD1	NA	TRBJ2-7
CASGLVTSGTSTDTQYF	TGTGCTAGTGGTTTGGTGACTAGCGGAACTAGCACAGATACGCAGTATTTT	17	TRBV12-5	TRBD2	NA	TRBJ2-3
CASSDELAGGETQYF	TGTGCCAGCAGTGACGAGCTAGCGGGAGGGGAGACCCAGTACTTC	15	TRBV2	TRBD2	NA	TRBJ2-5
CASSPQNNYGYTF	TGTGCCAGCAGCCCACAAAATAACTATGGCTACACCTTC	13	TRBV27	NA	NA	TRBJ1-2
CASSREGTQPQHF	TGTGCCAGCAGCCGAGAGGGGACTCAGCCCCAGCATTTT	13	TRBV11-2	NA	NA	TRBJ1-5
CASSSAPGVETQYF	TGCGCCAGCAGCTCTGCGCCAGGGGTAGAGACCCAGTACTTC	14	TRBV5-1	NA	NA	TRBJ2-5
CASSPSGGQGREQYF	TGTGCCAGCTCACCTTCGGGTGGACAGGGACGCGAGCAGTACTTC	15	TRBV18	TRBD1	NA	TRBJ2-7
CASSQGGQGLNRGPEAFF	TGCGCCAGCAGTCAAGGGGGACAGGGACTTAATAGGGGTCCTGAAGCTTTCTTT	18	TRBV23-1	TRBD1	once	TRBJ1-1
CASSSQETQYF	TGCGCCAGCAGCTCTCAAGAGACCCAGTACTTC	11	TRBV5-1	NA	NA	TRBJ2-5
CSAAGAETQYF	TGCAGTGCAGCCGGCGCAGAGACCCAGTACTTC	11	TRBV20-1	NA	NA	TRBJ2-5
CASSLDLRNTEAFF	TGTGCCAGCAGCTTAGACCTACGGAACACTGAAGCTTTCTTT	14	TRBV7-2	NA	few	TRBJ1-1
CASSVKDVSYGYTF	TGTGCCAGCAGCGTAAAGGATGTTTCCTATGGCTACACCTTC	14	TRBV9	NA	NA	TRBJ1-2